One and the same sample provided the 4 T cell receptor beta chains below, sequenced in a study of T-cell reconstitution after alpha-beta-depleted transplantation in children. Preparation of the TCRbeta library used unique molecular identifiers. From the PCR reads, TCRdb called clonotypes with MiXCR, one entry per CDR3 protein. The sample includes about 580,000 distinct CDR3 sequences, approximately 22% seen only once; the top ten take 11% to 15%. The specimen comprised PBMCs, mostly from graft donor cells, sampled 360 days after TCRalphabeta/CD19-depleted stem cell transplant. Receptors were obtained from a boy younger than two who had a stem cell transplant for acute myeloid leukemia, so the T cells may come from the graft donor.

The genes are TRBV6-5 and TRBJ1-2; D remains ambiguous. V lost 2 bases and J 5 bases, leaving 21 bases between the germline ends. The CDR3 extends over 17 amino acids. The V gene's germline CDR1 is MNHEY and CDR2 SVGAGI. The CDR3 coding sequence is TGTGCCAGCAGTTACGACCGCCGCCCTACCATCGGGTATGGCTACACCTTC. This gives the protein CASSYDRRPTIGYGYTF.

This clonotype showed up many times. The chain has TRBV7-9 and TRBJ1-1; D call uncertain. V was shortened by 1 base and J by 3 bases, with 6 bases between the two germline ends. The germline V gene has CDR1 SEHNR and CDR2 FQNEAQ (reference sequence). The CDR3 runs 13 residues. The CDR3 DNA is TGTGCCAGCAGCTTAGAACCGTACACTGAAGCTTTCTTT. This translates into CASSLEPYTEAFF.

The chain carries TRBV5-1 and TRBJ2-7; unclear D gene. There are 14 residues in the CDR3. CDR1 is SGHRS and CDR2 is YFSETQ in the germline V gene. The V end lost 2 bases, the J end lost 2 bases, and 11 bases lay between the germline ends. DNA of the CDR3: TGCGCCAGCAGCTTTGACCCCGGTCCCTACGAGCAGTACGTC. This translates into CASSFDPGPYEQYV.

The rearrangement links TRBV4-1 to TRBJ2-3, with D unclear. The CDR3 runs 17 residues. V gave up 1 base and J gave up 2 bases, with 16 bases separating them. Germline V CDR1 and CDR2: MGHRA, YSYEKL. CDR3 in DNA: TGCGCCAGCAGCCAAGTCAGTTTGCCAGTTACCACAGATACGCAGTATTTT. Its translation is CASSQVSLPVTTDTQYF.